The rows below give T cell receptor beta chains drawn from one sample of a study of shared clonotypes between healthy human individuals. Sequencing used immunoSEQ multiplex PCR; TCRdb keeps in-frame clones, though not all of them. The table has some 2,100,000 clones, 90% to 95% seen once. Sequenced: naive CD8+ T cells from PBMCs. These receptors all come from a man younger than 35 in good health. Some clones in this sample may be carry-over from other donors' samples. Both conserved end residues are part of each CDR3. Fields, in order: V gene, J gene, D gene, clone size, CDR3 DNA, CDR3 protein. A D gene is named only where the DNA matches it firmly. A row's size may be missing; if present it is once, few, many or a size class.

v_call: TRBV7-3
j_call: TRBJ1-1
d_call: .
clone_size: once
cdr3_nt: TGTGCCAGCAGCTTAACGCTAGGGAGGGTGGGATTGGACACTGAAGCTTTCTTT
cdr3_aa: CASSLTLGRVGLDTEAFF

v_call: TRBV6-4
j_call: TRBJ2-7
d_call: .
clone_size: .
cdr3_nt: TGTGCCTCAAGGGCAGGGACGTCCGGCGAGCAGTACTTC
cdr3_aa: CASRAGTSGEQYF

v_call: TRBV29-1
j_call: TRBJ2-1
d_call: .
clone_size: once
cdr3_nt: TGCAGCGTTGTAGGGCGATACAATGAGCAGTTCTTC
cdr3_aa: CSVVGRYNEQFF

v_call: TRBV9
j_call: TRBJ2-7
d_call: .
clone_size: .
cdr3_nt: TGTGCCAGCAGCCCGCGGGACAGCTTGAGCTCCTACGAGCAGTACTTC
cdr3_aa: CASSPRDSLSSYEQYF

v_call: TRBV21-1
j_call: TRBJ2-7
d_call: .
clone_size: .
cdr3_nt: TGTGCCAGCACCCGGGGCAACTACGAGCAGTACTTC
cdr3_aa: CASTRGNYEQYF

v_call: TRBV19
j_call: TRBJ1-2
d_call: .
clone_size: .
cdr3_nt: TGTGCCTCCTACGGTGTTGGCTACACCTTC
cdr3_aa: CASYGVGYTF

v_call: TRBV25-1
j_call: TRBJ2-7
d_call: .
clone_size: .
cdr3_nt: TGTGCCAGCAGTGGGTTTAGGGCGGCGTGGGGCTACGAGCAGTACTTC
cdr3_aa: CASSGFRAAWGYEQYF

v_call: TRBV11-2
j_call: TRBJ1-2
d_call: TRBD1
clone_size: .
cdr3_nt: TGTGCCAGCAGCCTGGGACAGGGTATCCCCTTCTACACCTTC
cdr3_aa: CASSLGQGIPFYTF

v_call: TRBV7-3
j_call: TRBJ2-1
d_call: TRBD2
clone_size: once
cdr3_nt: TGTGCCAGCAGCTCTAGCGGGAGATTCTACAATGAGCAGTTCTTC
cdr3_aa: CASSSSGRFYNEQFF

v_call: TRBV6-6
j_call: TRBJ2-7
d_call: .
clone_size: .
cdr3_nt: TGTGCCAGCAGCCACGGGCGGTACTCCTACGAGCAGTACTTC
cdr3_aa: CASSHGRYSYEQYF

v_call: TRBV5-6
j_call: TRBJ2-5
d_call: .
clone_size: .
cdr3_nt: TGTGCCAGCAGCTTAAGACCCGACGTGCACCAGTACTTC
cdr3_aa: CASSLRPDVHQYF

v_call: TRBV19
j_call: TRBJ2-7
d_call: TRBD2
clone_size: .
cdr3_nt: TGTGCCAGTAGTATTAGCGGGCGATCCTACGAGCAGTACTTC
cdr3_aa: CASSISGRSYEQYF

v_call: TRBV16
j_call: TRBJ2-7
d_call: .
clone_size: .
cdr3_nt: TGTGCCAGCAGCCAACCCACGGGTCCCTCAGAGCAGTACTTC
cdr3_aa: CASSQPTGPSEQYF

v_call: TRBV28
j_call: TRBJ2-3
d_call: TRBD2
clone_size: .
cdr3_nt: TGTGCCAGCAGTAAAGGACTAGCGGGCACAGATACGCAGTATTTT
cdr3_aa: CASSKGLAGTDTQYF

v_call: TRBV27
j_call: TRBJ1-2
d_call: TRBD1
clone_size: .
cdr3_nt: TGTGCCAGCAGTTTCCAGGGGGCTCCATATGGCTACACCTTC
cdr3_aa: CASSFQGAPYGYTF

v_call: TRBV4-1
j_call: TRBJ1-5
d_call: .
clone_size: .
cdr3_nt: TGCGCCAGCAGCCAAGACGTGGTCGTTAAATGGCATTTT
cdr3_aa: CASSQDVVVKWHF

v_call: TRBV9
j_call: TRBJ2-3
d_call: TRBD2
clone_size: .
cdr3_nt: TGTGCCAGCAGCGGGGGGCTAGCGGGAGTCGATACAGATACGCAGTATTTT
cdr3_aa: CASSGGLAGVDTDTQYF

v_call: TRBV9
j_call: TRBJ2-2
d_call: .
clone_size: .
cdr3_nt: TGTGCCAGCAGCTTCGGAGGCTCTGCCGGGGAGCTGTTTTTT
cdr3_aa: CASSFGGSAGELFF

v_call: TRBV4-1
j_call: TRBJ2-2
d_call: .
clone_size: .
cdr3_nt: TGCGCCAGCAGCCTAGTTGGGGGGCCGAACACCGGGGAGCTGTTTTTT
cdr3_aa: CASSLVGGPNTGELFF

v_call: TRBV7-9
j_call: TRBJ2-7
d_call: .
clone_size: .
cdr3_nt: TGTGCCAGCAGCTACGAAGGCTACGAGCAGTACTTC
cdr3_aa: CASSYEGYEQYF

v_call: TRBV15
j_call: TRBJ1-5
d_call: .
clone_size: .
cdr3_nt: TGTGCCACCAGCGAAACTCGCGAACAGGGACTTAGCAATCAGCCCCAGCATTTT
cdr3_aa: CATSETREQGLSNQPQHF

v_call: TRBV9
j_call: TRBJ2-6
d_call: TRBD1
clone_size: .
cdr3_nt: TGTGCCAGCAGCGCAACAGGGGGTTCCTCTGGGGCCAACGTCCTGACTTTC
cdr3_aa: CASSATGGSSGANVLTF

v_call: TRBV9
j_call: TRBJ2-2
d_call: .
clone_size: .
cdr3_nt: TGTGCCACCCGGACGGAGAACACCGGGGAGCTGTTTTTT
cdr3_aa: CATRTENTGELFF

v_call: TRBV27
j_call: TRBJ2-5
d_call: TRBD1
clone_size: .
cdr3_nt: TGTGCCAGCAGAGACAGGGGTCTGGGAGAGACCCAGTACTTC
cdr3_aa: CASRDRGLGETQYF

v_call: TRBV7-3
j_call: TRBJ1-1
d_call: .
clone_size: .
cdr3_nt: TGTGCCAGCAGCTCCCCGGCAGGGTCGGTTGAAGCTTTCTTT
cdr3_aa: CASSSPAGSVEAFF

v_call: TRBV5-4
j_call: TRBJ2-7
d_call: .
clone_size: .
cdr3_nt: TGTGCCAGCAGTTCTCGGGACGGATCCTACGAGCAGTACTTC
cdr3_aa: CASSSRDGSYEQYF

v_call: TRBV9
j_call: TRBJ2-1
d_call: .
clone_size: .
cdr3_nt: TGTGCCAGCAGCTATAACCCGGCCGACAGGTCCTACAATGAGCAGTTCTTC
cdr3_aa: CASSYNPADRSYNEQFF

v_call: TRBV4-3
j_call: TRBJ2-7
d_call: .
clone_size: .
cdr3_nt: TGCGCCAGCAGCCAAGGTACATCCTACTACGAGCAGTACTTC
cdr3_aa: CASSQGTSYYEQYF

v_call: TRBV4-1
j_call: TRBJ2-1
d_call: .
clone_size: once
cdr3_nt: TGCGCCAGCAGCCAGAGTCGGATCCCGACGGGACTCCCGGGGACGGATGAGCAGTTCTTC
cdr3_aa: CASSQSRIPTGLPGTDEQFF

v_call: TRBV11-1
j_call: TRBJ2-1
d_call: TRBD2
clone_size: .
cdr3_nt: TGTGCCAGCACCCTCTTAGGGACTAGCGGGAGCCCCTACAATGAGCAGTTCTTC
cdr3_aa: CASTLLGTSGSPYNEQFF

v_call: TRBV28
j_call: TRBJ1-1
d_call: .
clone_size: .
cdr3_nt: TGTGCCAGCAGTTTAGACGGAACTGAAGCTTTCTTT
cdr3_aa: CASSLDGTEAFF

v_call: TRBV7-9
j_call: TRBJ1-5
d_call: .
clone_size: .
cdr3_nt: TGTGCCAGCAGCCGGACAGATAGCAATCAGCCCCAGCATTTT
cdr3_aa: CASSRTDSNQPQHF

v_call: TRBV28
j_call: TRBJ2-7
d_call: TRBD2
clone_size: .
cdr3_nt: TGTGCCAGCGGGAGGGCCTTCTACGAGCAGTACTTC
cdr3_aa: CASGRAFYEQYF

v_call: TRBV28
j_call: TRBJ2-3
d_call: .
clone_size: .
cdr3_nt: TGTGCCAGCAGTAGACTAGTGGGTGATACGCAGTATTTT
cdr3_aa: CASSRLVGDTQYF

v_call: TRBV6-5
j_call: TRBJ1-2
d_call: .
clone_size: .
cdr3_nt: TGTGCCAGCAGTCCCCCCGAGGGCAACTATGGCTACACCTTC
cdr3_aa: CASSPPEGNYGYTF